The source of this TCR beta chain is a study of T cell changes during pregnancy in multiple sclerosis. V shed 7 bases and J 4 bases; nucleotides not matched to a gene: 7. Germline loops: CDR1 MNHEY, CDR2 SMNVEV (reference sequence). CDR3 length: 14 amino acids. TCRdb's copy holds only in-frame clones and misses some; the assay was immunoSEQ multiplex PCR. The sample has roughly 90,000 clones, 90% to 95% seen once; the top ten hold roughly 2.4%. This TCR was recovered from a female donor with multiple sclerosis, enrolled in a pregnancy study. The sequenced sample was peripheral blood, obtained in the third trimester of pregnancy. The rearrangement links TRBV27 to TRBJ2-3; 8 bases agree with TRBD2. CDR3 nucleotide sequence: TGTGCCAGCAATCCAGGACTAGCCCCAGATACGCAGTATTTT. This gives the protein CASNPGLAPDTQYF.